This TCR beta chain was retrieved from a study of cytomegalovirus exposure and HLA in healthy donors. Study results and caveats: In a later analysis, an Asian-associated ancestry cluster reportedly showed fewer N-insertions than the approximately 670-donor mean. In an earlier analysis, productive rearrangement rates for most beta V segments clustered near 87% or 30%. The only immune exposure information that was available was CMV serostatus.

The PCR had 60 Vbeta and 13 Jbeta primers. The method was immunoSEQ multiplex PCR; TCRdb's version includes in-frame clones alone and lacks a portion of them. The data show under 200,000 clones, around 82% seen once. V lost 2 bases, J lost 1 base, and 5 bases stayed unmatched. Germline values: CDR1 MGHRA, CDR2 YSYEKL. The CDR3 is 16 residues long. Of note for this clone: Its antigen is unidentified.

Donors consisted of healthy bone marrow donors. This chain joins TRBV4-1 and TRBJ2-3, with 8 bases matching TRBD2. The source is a man between 40 and 49 years old in good health and CMV-seronegative. Material for sequencing was PBMCs. CDR3 region: CASSQLLAVGTDTQYF. CDR3 in DNA: TGCGCCAGCAGCCAACTACTAGCGGTGGGCACAGATACGCAGTATTTT.